These T cell receptor beta chains were read from a single sample in a study of blood T cell repertoires in COVID-19. Here immunoSEQ multiplex PCR was the method, and the copy in TCRdb shows in-frame clones only, minus some. The table shows more than 150,000 clones, with roughly 80% occurring only once. Sequenced sample: peripheral blood. The receptors stem from a woman of 80 years or more with COVID-19, enrolled during active disease. Both conserved end residues are part of each CDR3. D genes are given only for firm matches. Clone size is stated in some rows and not others, as once, few, many or a class when expanded.

NA,TRBJ2-7,TRBD2,TRBV2,TGTGCCAGCAGTGCCTTCGGACTAGCGCGGGTGAAGGAGCAGTACTTC,CASSAFGLARVKEQYF
NA,TRBJ2-5,NA,TRBV5-1,TGCGCCAGCAGCTCCTCGGAGGGTAGAGAGACCCAGTACTTC,CASSSSEGRETQYF
NA,TRBJ1-1,NA,TRBV11-3,TGTGCCAGCAGCTTACCCTGGGGGGTCACTGAAGCTTTCTTT,CASSLPWGVTEAFF
NA,TRBJ1-5,NA,TRBV11-2,TGTGCCAGCAGCTTAGTGTCAGGCCAAGAGCCCCAGCATTTT,CASSLVSGQEPQHF
NA,TRBJ1-4,NA,TRBV11-3,TGTGCCAGCAGCTTCGAAGGGGTCGCCGATGAAAAACTGTTTTTT,CASSFEGVADEKLFF
once,TRBJ1-3,TRBD1,TRBV28,TGTGCCAGCAGTTTAGGTTGGGCCCGACAGGGGGCTCGTGGAAACACCATATATTTT,CASSLGWARQGARGNTIYF
NA,TRBJ2-7,NA,TRBV6-5,TGTGCCAGCAGGGAGGGACCGGGACTCCCCTACGAGCAGTACTTC,CASREGPGLPYEQYF
NA,TRBJ2-1,NA,TRBV9,TGTGCCAGCAGCGTAGTAGGCAGGGGTGGGCCTAATGAGCAGTTCTTC,CASSVVGRGGPNEQFF
few,TRBJ2-1,TRBD2,TRBV2,TGTGCCAGCAGCCTGACTAGCGGGGGGGCGTTTAGGCACAATGAGCAGTTCTTC,CASSLTSGGAFRHNEQFF
NA,TRBJ2-1,TRBD1,TRBV4-2,TGTGCCAGCAGCCAGGGTTCCGGGACAGGAGACAATGAGCAGTTCTTC,CASSQGSGTGDNEQFF
NA,TRBJ1-2,NA,TRBV12-3/TRBV12-4,TGTGCCAGCAGTTTGGTCGGAGAGTATGGCTACACCTTC,CASSLVGEYGYTF
few,TRBJ2-7,TRBD1,TRBV15,TGTGCCACCAGCAGAGGGGGAACAGGGGCCTACGAGCAGTACTTC,CATSRGGTGAYEQYF
NA,TRBJ2-3,NA,TRBV19,TGTGCCAGTAGGTCGAGTGAACTTGGTGCAGATACGCAGTATTTT,CASRSSELGADTQYF
NA,TRBJ1-5,TRBD1,TRBV6-5,TGTGCCAGCATTGGGAGACAGGGTTTGCCCCAGCATTTT,CASIGRQGLPQHF
NA,TRBJ2-7,TRBD1,TRBV7-9,TGTGCCAGCAGCTCCCAGGGACAGCCCTACGAGCAGTACTTC,CASSSQGQPYEQYF
NA,TRBJ2-3,TRBD2,TRBV7-2,TGTGCCAGCAGCTTCGGGACTAGCGGGACAGATACGCAGTATTTT,CASSFGTSGTDTQYF
NA,TRBJ1-2,TRBD1,TRBV6-2/TRBV6-3,TGTGCCAGCAGTTACGGACAGGCCCTTAACTATGGCTACACCTTC,CASSYGQALNYGYTF
NA,TRBJ2-3,TRBD2,TRBV28,TGTGCCAGCAGTTTCTTTGAGGGACTAGCCCTCGGCACAGATACGCAGTATTTT,CASSFFEGLALGTDTQYF
NA,TRBJ2-7,NA,TRBV6-5,TGTGCCAGCAGTTACGCCCTTAGCACCGACGAGCAGTACTTC,CASSYALSTDEQYF
once,TRBJ1-5,NA,TRBV2,TGTGCCAGCAGCTTTTTGTCAAGAGATCAGCCCCAGCATTTT,CASSFLSRDQPQHF
NA,TRBJ1-2,TRBD1,TRBV4-1,TGCGCCAGCAGCCAATTTACCAGGGGGACTAACTATGGCTACACCTTC,CASSQFTRGTNYGYTF
NA,TRBJ2-7,NA,TRBV5-8,TGTGCCAGCAGCTTGGCCACAGGGACCTACGAGCAGTACTTC,CASSLATGTYEQYF
NA,TRBJ2-5,NA,TRBV24-1,TGTGCCACCAGTGACCCCATGGACTTTAGAGCGGGGACCCAGTACTTC,CATSDPMDFRAGTQYF
few,TRBJ1-2,TRBD1,TRBV24-1,TGTGCCACCAGTGATGCCGGGACAGGAGATGGCTACACCTTC,CATSDAGTGDGYTF
NA,TRBJ1-1,NA,TRBV10-1,TGCGCCAGCAATGGGAGGGTGCAGAACACTGAAGCTTTCTTT,CASNGRVQNTEAFF
NA,TRBJ1-6,TRBD1,TRBV7-6,TGTGCCAGCAGCTTCAGGACAGGGAGAAATTCACCCCTCCACTTT,CASSFRTGRNSPLHF
NA,TRBJ2-3,NA,TRBV5-1,TGCGCCAGCAGCTGGAGCAGGGGCACAGATACGCAGTATTTT,CASSWSRGTDTQYF
NA,TRBJ2-3,TRBD2,TRBV28,TGTGCCAGCAGGCTGACTAGCGGGGCCACAGATACGCAGTATTTT,CASRLTSGATDTQYF
few,TRBJ2-7,TRBD1,TRBV5-4,TGTGCCAGCAGCTTGGACAGGGGTCAGACCTACGAGCAGTACTTC,CASSLDRGQTYEQYF
few,TRBJ1-2,NA,TRBV3-1/TRBV3-2,TGTGCCAGCAGCCAAGTGTCCCTTGGCGAGGACTATGGCTACACCTTC,CASSQVSLGEDYGYTF
NA,TRBJ1-1,TRBD1,TRBV6-1,TGTGCCAGCAGTAAAGGGGACAGACTGAACACTGAAGCTTTCTTT,CASSKGDRLNTEAFF
few,TRBJ2-4,NA,TRBV28,TGTGCCAGCAGGTCCCCAGGGGATAAGGCCAAAAACATTCAGTACTTC,CASRSPGDKAKNIQYF
NA,TRBJ1-1,NA,TRBV6-2/TRBV6-3,TGTGCCAGCAGTCCCGGACATGTCGGGAACACTGAAGCTTTCTTT,CASSPGHVGNTEAFF
NA,TRBJ2-5,TRBD1,TRBV6-8,TGTGCCAGCAGTTTCCTTAGAGGGGGCCTCCAAGAGACCCAGTACTTC,CASSFLRGGLQETQYF
NA,TRBJ2-7,TRBD1,TRBV5-4,TGTGCCAGCAGCAAACCGAGGACAGGGAGCTACGAGCAGTACTTC,CASSKPRTGSYEQYF
NA,TRBJ2-5,NA,TRBV7-9,TGTGCCAGCAGGGGGCGGGGGACCCAGTACTTC,CASRGRGTQYF
few,TRBJ1-1,NA,TRBV19,TGTGCCAGCGGTAACACTGAAGCTTTCTTT,CASGNTEAFF
NA,TRBJ1-1,TRBD1,TRBV19,TGTGCCAGTAGCGGTACAGGGGTGGGAACTGAAGCTTTCTTT,CASSGTGVGTEAFF
NA,TRBJ1-1,TRBD1,TRBV5-1,TGCGCCAGCCGGGGACAGGGAATGAACACTGAAGCTTTCTTT,CASRGQGMNTEAFF
NA,TRBJ1-2,TRBD1,TRBV6-2/TRBV6-3,TGTGCCAGCAGCCGTACAGGGGGCGACTATGGCTACACCTTC,CASSRTGGDYGYTF
NA,TRBJ2-5,TRBD1,TRBV5-5,TGTGCCAGCAGCCGCGTTCCGGGACAGCAGTACCAAGAGACCCAGTACTTC,CASSRVPGQQYQETQYF
once,TRBJ2-5,NA,TRBV7-2,TGTGCCAGCAGCTTAAGTCGGTTGGAGACCCAGTACTTC,CASSLSRLETQYF
NA,TRBJ1-5,NA,TRBV18,TGTGCCAGCTCACCCGCCAGGGTGAGAAGTCAGCCCCAGCATTTT,CASSPARVRSQPQHF
NA,TRBJ2-7,NA,TRBV6-5,TGTGCCAGCAGGGACAGTTCATACGAGCAGTACTTC,CASRDSSYEQYF
NA,TRBJ1-3,TRBD1,TRBV29-1,TGCAGCGTACTGACAGGGGGCGCGGGAAACACCATATATTTT,CSVLTGGAGNTIYF
NA,TRBJ1-5,TRBD1,TRBV5-6,TGTGCCAGCAGCTGGGGACAGGGGGATGGTCAGCCCCAGCATTTT,CASSWGQGDGQPQHF
NA,TRBJ1-4,NA,TRBV28,TGTGCCAGCACTATACAGGCCCCAACTAATGAAAAACTGTTTTTT,CASTIQAPTNEKLFF
NA,TRBJ2-5,TRBD2,TRBV6-6,TGTGCCAGCAGTTACGGACTAGAAGAGACCCAGTACTTC,CASSYGLEETQYF
NA,TRBJ1-2,NA,TRBV4-1,TGCGCCAGCAGCCAAGTCCCACAGCTTGTCGATGGCTACACCTTC,CASSQVPQLVDGYTF
NA,TRBJ1-5,TRBD1,TRBV18,TGTGCCAGCTCACAACAGGGGGTCCATCAGCCCCAGCATTTT,CASSQQGVHQPQHF
NA,TRBJ2-7,TRBD2,TRBV2,TGTGCCAGCAGTGGACTAGCGGGGGTTGCAGGCGGTAGGCAGTACTTC,CASSGLAGVAGGRQYF
NA,TRBJ1-2,NA,TRBV3-1/TRBV3-2,TGTGCCAGCAGCCAAGGGAGGGACGGCTATGGCTACACCTTC,CASSQGRDGYGYTF
NA,TRBJ2-5,NA,TRBV15,TGTGCCACCAGCAGAGATTTGGCGGAGGAGACCCAGTACTTC,CATSRDLAEETQYF
NA,TRBJ1-1,NA,TRBV3-1/TRBV3-2,TGTGCCAGCAGCCGGACACTCGCCACAACTAACACTGAAGCTTTCTTT,CASSRTLATTNTEAFF
NA,TRBJ2-7,NA,TRBV5-8,TGTGCCAGCAGCTTGGTCGGTAGCTCCTACGAGCAGTACTTC,CASSLVGSSYEQYF
NA,TRBJ2-1,NA,TRBV5-1,TGCGCCAGCAGCTTGGATGCGACACCTACTGTGCAGTTCTTC,CASSLDATPTVQFF
once,TRBJ1-5,NA,TRBV4-1,TGCGCCAGCAGCCCGTGGACGGGAATCAATCAGCCCCAGCATTTT,CASSPWTGINQPQHF
NA,TRBJ1-2,NA,TRBV6-2/TRBV6-3,TGTGCCAGCAGTGACCTACGGGGGAACTATGGCTACACCTTC,CASSDLRGNYGYTF
NA,TRBJ1-4,TRBD1,TRBV27,TGTGCCAGCAGTCCCGCGGACAGGGAGGGTGAAAAACTGTTTTTT,CASSPADREGEKLFF
NA,TRBJ1-1,TRBD1,TRBV2,TGTGCCAGCGGGGACAGGGCGGCTTTCTTT,CASGDRAAFF